This T cell receptor beta chain was sequenced in a study of T cell responses to AZD1222 COVID-19 vaccine. Study outcomes and limitations: After the peak T cell response, and only then, were repertoires sampled. The donor cohort was predominantly white British with a female majority, and clonal diversity may have been underestimated.

TCRdb keeps only in-frame clones here, not all; method: immunoSEQ multiplex PCR. The sample consists of 130,000 or so clones, approximately 86% of them appearing once. Note on this clone: Its antigen remains unknown.

V lost 4 bases, J lost 6 bases, and 19 bases lay in between. The CDR3 consists of 15 residues. CDR1 is ENHRY, CDR2 SYGVKD, per germline. Sequenced material: peripheral blood, taken 28 days after the second AZD1222 dose. The J gene is TRBJ2-7, the V gene TRBV10-3; maybe TRBD1 (8 bases). The sequence was collected from an adult who received the AZD1222 COVID-19 vaccine. The CDR3 loop reads CAISGRTGREGEQYF. Written as DNA, the CDR3 is TGTGCCATCAGTGGGAGGACAGGGAGGGAGGGCGAGCAGTACTTC.